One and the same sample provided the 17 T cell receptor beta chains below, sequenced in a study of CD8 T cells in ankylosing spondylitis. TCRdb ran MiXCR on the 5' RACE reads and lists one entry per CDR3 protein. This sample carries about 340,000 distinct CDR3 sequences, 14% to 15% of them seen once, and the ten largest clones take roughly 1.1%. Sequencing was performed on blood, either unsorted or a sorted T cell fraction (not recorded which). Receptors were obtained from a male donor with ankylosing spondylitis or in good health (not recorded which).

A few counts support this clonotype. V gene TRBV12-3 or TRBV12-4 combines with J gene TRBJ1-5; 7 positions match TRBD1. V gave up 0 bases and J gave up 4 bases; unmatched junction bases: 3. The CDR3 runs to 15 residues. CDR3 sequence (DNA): TGTGCCAGCAGTTTAGCAGGGGGCTATAATCAGCCCCAGCATTTT. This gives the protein CASSLAGGYNQPQHF.

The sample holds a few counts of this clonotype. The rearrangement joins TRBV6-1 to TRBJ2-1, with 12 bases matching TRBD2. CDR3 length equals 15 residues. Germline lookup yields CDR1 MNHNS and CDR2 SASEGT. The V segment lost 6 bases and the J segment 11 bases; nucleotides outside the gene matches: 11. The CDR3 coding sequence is TGTGCCAGCAGCCCCCGGACTAGCGGGGTACCCAAGCAGTTCTTC. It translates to CASSPRTSGVPKQFF.

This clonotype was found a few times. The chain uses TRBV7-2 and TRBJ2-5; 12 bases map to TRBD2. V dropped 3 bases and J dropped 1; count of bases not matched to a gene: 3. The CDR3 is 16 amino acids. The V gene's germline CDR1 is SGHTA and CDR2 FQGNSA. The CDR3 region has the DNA TGTGCCAGCAGCTTGGGGGGACTAGCGGGCCAAGAGACCCAGTACTTC. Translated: CASSLGGLAGQETQYF.

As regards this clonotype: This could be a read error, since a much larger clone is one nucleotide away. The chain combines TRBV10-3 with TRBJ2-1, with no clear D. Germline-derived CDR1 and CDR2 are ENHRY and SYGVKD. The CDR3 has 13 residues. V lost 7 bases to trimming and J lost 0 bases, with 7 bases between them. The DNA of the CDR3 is TGTGCCATCATGTGTAGCTCCTACAATGAGCAGTTCTTC. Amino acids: CAIMCSSYNEQFF.

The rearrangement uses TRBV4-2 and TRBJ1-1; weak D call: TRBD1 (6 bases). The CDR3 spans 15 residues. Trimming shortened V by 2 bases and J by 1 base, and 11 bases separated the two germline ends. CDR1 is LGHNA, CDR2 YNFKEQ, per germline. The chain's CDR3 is CASSQRDIGNTEAFF. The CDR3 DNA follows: TGTGCCAGCAGCCAACGGGACATTGGGAACACTGAAGCTTTCTTT.

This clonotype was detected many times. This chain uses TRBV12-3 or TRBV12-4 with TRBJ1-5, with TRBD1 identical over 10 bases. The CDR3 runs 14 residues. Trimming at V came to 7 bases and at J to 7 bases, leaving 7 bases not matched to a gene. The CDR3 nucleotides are TGTGCCAGCACCACAGGACAGGGGGAACAGCCCCAGCATTTT. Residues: CASTTGQGEQPQHF.

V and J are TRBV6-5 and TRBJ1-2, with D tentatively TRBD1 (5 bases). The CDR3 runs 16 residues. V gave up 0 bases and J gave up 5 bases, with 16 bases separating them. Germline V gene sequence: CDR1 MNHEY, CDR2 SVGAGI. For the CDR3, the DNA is TGTGCCAGCAGTTACTCTCCCGGGGACCGAGCGTATGGCTACACCTTC. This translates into CASSYSPGDRAYGYTF.

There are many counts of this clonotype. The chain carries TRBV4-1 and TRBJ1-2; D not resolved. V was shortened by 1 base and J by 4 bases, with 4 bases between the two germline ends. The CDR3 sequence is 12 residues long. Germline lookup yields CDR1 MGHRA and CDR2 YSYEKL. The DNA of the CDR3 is TGCGCCAGCAGCCAAGGAGTCTATGGCTACACCTTC. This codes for CASSQGVYGYTF.

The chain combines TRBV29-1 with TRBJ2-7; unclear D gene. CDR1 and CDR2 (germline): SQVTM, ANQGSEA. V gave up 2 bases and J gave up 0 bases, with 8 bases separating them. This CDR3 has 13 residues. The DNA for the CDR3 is TGCAGCGTTGAACAGCCAAGCTCCTACGAGCAGTACTTC. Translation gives CSVEQPSSYEQYF.

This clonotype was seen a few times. CDR3 loop: CASRGTSGRAGELFF. The CDR3 nucleotides are TGTGCCAGCAGAGGGACTAGCGGGAGGGCCGGGGAGCTGTTTTTT. The V gene is TRBV7-2, the J gene TRBJ2-2, with 16 bases identical to TRBD2. Germline-derived CDR1 and CDR2 are SGHTA and FQGNSA. The CDR3 has 15 residues. With V trimmed by 6 bases and J by 6 bases, 1 base remained unmatched. Full variable domain (rest looked up from reference TRBV7-2 and TRBJ2-2): GAGVSQSPSNKVTEKGKDVELRCDPISGHTALYWYRQSLGQGLEFLIYFQGNSAPDKSGLPSDRFSAERTGGSVSTLTIQRTQQEDSAVYLCASRGTSGRAGELFFGEGSRLTVL.

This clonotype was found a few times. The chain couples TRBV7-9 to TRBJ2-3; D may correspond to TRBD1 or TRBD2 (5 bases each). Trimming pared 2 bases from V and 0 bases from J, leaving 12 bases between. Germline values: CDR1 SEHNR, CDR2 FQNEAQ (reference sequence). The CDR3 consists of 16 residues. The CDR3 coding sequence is TGTGCCAGCAGCTTACCGGGGCAGGTGAGCACAGATACGCAGTATTTT. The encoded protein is CASSLPGQVSTDTQYF.

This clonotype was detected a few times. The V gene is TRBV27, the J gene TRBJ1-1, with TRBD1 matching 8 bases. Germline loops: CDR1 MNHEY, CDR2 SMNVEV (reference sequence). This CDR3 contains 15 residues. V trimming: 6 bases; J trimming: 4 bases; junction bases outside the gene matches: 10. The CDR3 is CASRGQGLLGTEAFF. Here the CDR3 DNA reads TGTGCCAGCAGAGGACAGGGACTCCTGGGCACTGAAGCTTTCTTT.

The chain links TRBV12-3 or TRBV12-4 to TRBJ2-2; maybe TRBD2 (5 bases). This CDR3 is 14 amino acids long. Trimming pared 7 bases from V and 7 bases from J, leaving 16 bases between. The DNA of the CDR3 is TGTGCCAGCAAGACCGGGGATTTAATCGGGGAGCTGTTTTTT. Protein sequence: CASKTGDLIGELFF.

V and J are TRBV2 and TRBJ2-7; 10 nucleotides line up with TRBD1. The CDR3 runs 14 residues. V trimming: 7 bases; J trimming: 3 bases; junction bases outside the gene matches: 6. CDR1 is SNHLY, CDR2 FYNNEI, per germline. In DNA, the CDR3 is TGTGCCAGCACACCCGACAGGGGGCGCTACGAGCAGTACTTC. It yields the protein CASTPDRGRYEQYF.

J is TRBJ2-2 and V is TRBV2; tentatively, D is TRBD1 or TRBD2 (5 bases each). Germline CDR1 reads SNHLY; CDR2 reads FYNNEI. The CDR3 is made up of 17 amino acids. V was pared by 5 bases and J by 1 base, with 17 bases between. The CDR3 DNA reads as TGTGCCAGCAGTTCCTCGGGGACCACTCGGAACACCGGGGAGCTGTTTTTT. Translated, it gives CASSSSGTTRNTGELFF.

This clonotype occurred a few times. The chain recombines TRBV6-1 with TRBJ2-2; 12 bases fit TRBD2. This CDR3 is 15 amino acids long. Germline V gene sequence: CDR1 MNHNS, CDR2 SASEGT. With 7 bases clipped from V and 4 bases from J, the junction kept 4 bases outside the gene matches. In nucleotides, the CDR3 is TGTGCCAGCACAGTACTAGCGGGGGGCACCGGGGAGCTGTTTTTT. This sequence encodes CASTVLAGGTGELFF.

The CDR3 protein is CSATGLGTGELFF. The CDR3 nucleotides read TGCAGTGCTACAGGGCTCGGGACCGGGGAGCTGTTTTTT. This chain uses TRBV20-1 with TRBJ2-2; D might be TRBD1 (5 bases). The germline V gene encodes CDR1 DFQATT and CDR2 SNEGSKA (reference sequence). The CDR3 sequence is 13 residues long. V was pared by 4 bases and J by 5 bases, with 11 bases between.